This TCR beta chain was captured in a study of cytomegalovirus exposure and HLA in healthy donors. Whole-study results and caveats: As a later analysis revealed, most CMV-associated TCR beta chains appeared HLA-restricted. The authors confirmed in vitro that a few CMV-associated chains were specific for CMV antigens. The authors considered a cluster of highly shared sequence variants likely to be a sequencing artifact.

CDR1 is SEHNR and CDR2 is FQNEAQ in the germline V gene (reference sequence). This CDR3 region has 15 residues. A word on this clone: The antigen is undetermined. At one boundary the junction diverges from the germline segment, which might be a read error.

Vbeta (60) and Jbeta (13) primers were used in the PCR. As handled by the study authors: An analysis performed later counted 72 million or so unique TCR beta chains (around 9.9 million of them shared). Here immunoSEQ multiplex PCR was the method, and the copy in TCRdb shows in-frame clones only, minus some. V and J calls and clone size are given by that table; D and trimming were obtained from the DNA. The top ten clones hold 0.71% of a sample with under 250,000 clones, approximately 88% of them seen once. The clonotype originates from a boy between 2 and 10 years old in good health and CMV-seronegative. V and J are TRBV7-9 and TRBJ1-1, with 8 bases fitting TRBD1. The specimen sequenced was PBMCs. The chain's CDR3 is CSSSSNRGWNTEAFF. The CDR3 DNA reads TGTTCCAGCAGCAGTAACAGGGGGTGGAACACTGAAGCTTTCTTT.